This T cell receptor (beta chain) was profiled in a study of T cell responses to AZD1222 COVID-19 vaccine. Findings and limits, study-wide: In a largely white British group with more females than males, clonal diversity was possibly underestimated. Two doses of AZD1222 preceded a rise in Spike-specific TCR breadth and depth.

A single count supports this clone. Antigen specificity is unknown. TCRdb's table, derived via immunoSEQ multiplex PCR, lists solely in-frame clones and lacks some. This sample has roughly 120,000 clones; roughly 84% occur once, and the top ten carry 15% to 20%. CDR1 and CDR2 (germline): SGHAT, FQNNGV. The CDR3 has 16 residues. Trimming at V came to 1 base and at J to 4 bases, leaving 6 bases not matched to a gene. The chain couples TRBV11-2 to TRBJ1-1; 10 nucleotides agree with TRBD1. The clonotype comes from an adult who received the AZD1222 COVID-19 vaccine. The sequenced sample was peripheral blood, obtained 28 days after the second AZD1222 dose. CDR3 coding DNA: TGTGCCAGCAGCTTAGTGGGACAGGGGCTAGCCACTGAAGCTTTCTTT. Translated: CASSLVGQGLATEAFF. Filled out from reference TRBV11-2 and TRBJ1-1, the complete variable domain reads EAGVAQSPRYKIIEKRQSVAFWCNPISGHATLYWYQQILGQGPKLLIQFQNNGVVDDSQLPKDRFSAERLKGVDSTLKIQPAKLEDSAVYLCASSLVGQGLATEAFFGQGTRLTVV.